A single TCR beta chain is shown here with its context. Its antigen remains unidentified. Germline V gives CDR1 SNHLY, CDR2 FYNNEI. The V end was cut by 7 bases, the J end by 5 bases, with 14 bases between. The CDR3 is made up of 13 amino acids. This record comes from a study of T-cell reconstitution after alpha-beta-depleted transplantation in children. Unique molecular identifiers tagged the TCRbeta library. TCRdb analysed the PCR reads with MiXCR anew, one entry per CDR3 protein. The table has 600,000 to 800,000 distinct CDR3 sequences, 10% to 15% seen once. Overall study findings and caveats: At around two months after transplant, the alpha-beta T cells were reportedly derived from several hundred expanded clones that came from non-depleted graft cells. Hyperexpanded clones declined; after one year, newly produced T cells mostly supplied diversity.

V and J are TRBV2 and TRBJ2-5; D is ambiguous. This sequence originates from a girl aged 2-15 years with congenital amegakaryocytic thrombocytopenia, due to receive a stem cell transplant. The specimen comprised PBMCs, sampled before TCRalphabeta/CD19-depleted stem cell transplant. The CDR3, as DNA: TGTGCCAGCATCCGTGGGTTAGGCGAGACCCAGTACTTC. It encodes CASIRGLGETQYF.